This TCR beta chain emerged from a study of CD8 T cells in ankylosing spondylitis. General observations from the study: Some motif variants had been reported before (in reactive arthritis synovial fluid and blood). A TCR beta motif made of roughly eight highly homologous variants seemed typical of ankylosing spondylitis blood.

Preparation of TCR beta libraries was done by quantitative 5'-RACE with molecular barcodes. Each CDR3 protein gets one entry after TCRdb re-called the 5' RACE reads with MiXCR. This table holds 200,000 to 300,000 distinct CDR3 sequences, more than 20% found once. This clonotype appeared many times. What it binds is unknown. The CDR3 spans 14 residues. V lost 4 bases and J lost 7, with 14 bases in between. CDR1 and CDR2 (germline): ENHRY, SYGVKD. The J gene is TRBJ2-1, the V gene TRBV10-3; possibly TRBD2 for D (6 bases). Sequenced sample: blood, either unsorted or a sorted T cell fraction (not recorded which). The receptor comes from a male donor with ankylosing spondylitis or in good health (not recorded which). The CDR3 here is CAISGLVGGNEQFF. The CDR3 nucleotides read TGTGCCATCAGTGGGCTCGTGGGGGGAAATGAGCAGTTCTTC.